The present TCR beta chain was sequenced within a study of graft-versus-host responses after intestinal transplantation. About the study: Recipients were all induced with anti-thymocyte globulin, then given tacrolimus and steroids for about three years. Study observations and caveats: Recipient-marrow GvH clones were detected, some having first appeared in ileum or blood.

Germline lookup yields CDR1 MRHNA and CDR2 SNTAGT. V lost 4 bases, J lost 0 bases, and 1 base stayed unmatched. CDR3 length equals 14 residues. Bone marrow was aspirated after transplant. It came from the posterior iliac crest or another site. In the case of this clone: Its antigen is undetermined.

The table came from immunoSEQ multiplex PCR; TCRdb's copy has only in-frame clones and leaves some out. The table lists some 70,000 clones, just under 95% of them singletons, with roughly 6.3% in the top ten. The sequence came from a human patient who received an intestinal transplant, so some T cells may come from the graft donor. The material sequenced was bone marrow, taken around 720 days after intestinal transplantation. The V and J genes are TRBV6-4 and TRBJ1-2; 8 positions match TRBD1. CDR3 coding DNA: TGTGCCAGCAGTGGGACAGGGTCTAACTATGGCTACACCTTC. Translating gives CASSGTGSNYGYTF.